This T cell receptor beta chain was captured in a study of radiation and T cells in renal cell carcinoma. J lost 0 bases, V lost 0 bases, and 4 bases had no gene match. Germline lookup yields CDR1 SGHRS and CDR2 YFSETQ. The CDR3 runs 17 residues. Time point in this sample: blood 4 weeks post-SBRT, at nephrectomy. Treatment given: 15 Gy SBRT to primary tumor, nephrectomy 4 weeks later. Clear cell pathology was present in this patient's renal cell carcinoma. Profiling relied on immunoSEQ multiplex PCR, and the TCRdb table lists in-frame clones only, not all of them. The repertoire consists of about 43,000 clones, with roughly 80% occurring once and the leading ten covering around a quarter.

Sequences were derived from blood, sampled from a patient whose treatment included radiotherapy and nephrectomy. The clonotype comes from a woman in her 70s with renal cell carcinoma. This chain uses TRBV5-1 with TRBJ2-2, with 8 nucleotides matching TRBD1. DNA of the CDR3: TGCGCCAGCAGCTTGGCCCCGACAGGGGCGAACACCGGGGAGCTGTTTTTT. Translating it yields CASSLAPTGANTGELFF.